This T cell receptor (beta chain) was profiled in a study of T cell repertoires in cytomegalovirus infection. This clonotype came up a few times. TCRdb processed the reads anew with MiXCR; each CDR3 protein has one entry. The table lists over 300,000 distinct CDR3 sequences, 9.5% of them singletons. The germline V gene has CDR1 SNHLY and CDR2 FYNNEI. The V gene lost 5 bases and the J gene lost 5 bases, with 15 bases spanning the gap. The CDR3 totals 14 residues. The chain employs TRBV2 and TRBJ1-2; D is undetermined. The clonotype comes from a human donor in good health (CMV status not recorded). Some clones in this sample may be carry-over from other donors' samples. Sequenced input: PBMCs. Here the CDR3 DNA reads TGTGCCAGCAGTAAAACTGATCAGAAATATGGCTACACCTTC. Translated, it gives CASSKTDQKYGYTF.